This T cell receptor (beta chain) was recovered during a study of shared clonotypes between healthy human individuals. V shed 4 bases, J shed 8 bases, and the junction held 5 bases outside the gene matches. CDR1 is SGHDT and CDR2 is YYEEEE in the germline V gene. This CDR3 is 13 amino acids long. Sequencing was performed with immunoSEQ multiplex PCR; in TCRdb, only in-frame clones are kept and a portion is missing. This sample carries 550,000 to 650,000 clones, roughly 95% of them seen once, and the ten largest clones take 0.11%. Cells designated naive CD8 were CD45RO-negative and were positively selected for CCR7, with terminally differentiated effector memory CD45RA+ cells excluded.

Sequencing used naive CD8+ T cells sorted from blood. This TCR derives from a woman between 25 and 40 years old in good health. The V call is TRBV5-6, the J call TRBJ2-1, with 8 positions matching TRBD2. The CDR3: CASSRTSFDEQFF. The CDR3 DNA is TGTGCCAGCAGCCGGACTAGCTTCGATGAGCAGTTCTTC.